The next 6 T cell receptor beta chains were all read from a single sample in a study of cytomegalovirus exposure and HLA in healthy donors. Sequencing was performed with immunoSEQ multiplex PCR; in TCRdb, only in-frame clones are kept and a portion is missing. The sample consists of over 200,000 clones, around 86% of them appearing once. The specimen was PBMCs. These receptors were obtained from a woman between 18 and 29 years old in good health and CMV-seropositive.

The chain has TRBV4-1 and TRBJ2-1, with 12 bases matching TRBD2. The germline gives CDR1 MGHRA, CDR2 YSYEKL. V dropped 0 bases and J dropped 8; count of bases not matched to a gene: 5. The CDR3 has 16 residues. Written as DNA, the CDR3 is TGCGCCAGCAGCCAAGAGACTAGCGGGAGTAGGTATGAGCAGTTCTTC. Its protein product is CASSQETSGSRYEQFF.

The J gene is TRBJ2-3, the V gene TRBV5-4; a weak D match, TRBD2 (5 bases). Trimming cost V 5 bases and J 5 bases, with 9 bases left between them. Germline V lookup: CDR1 SGHNT, CDR2 YYREEE (reference sequence). The CDR3 is 12 amino acids. This CDR3 is CASRPRGDTQYF. The CDR3 nucleotides are TGTGCCAGCAGGCCCCGGGGAGATACGCAGTATTTT.

Here the CDR3 reads CASGPPTGHGTSGYYEQYF. CDR3 DNA: TGTGCTAGTGGTCCTCCGACGGGACACGGGACTAGCGGCTACTACGAGCAGTACTTC. V usage is TRBV12-5 and J usage is TRBJ2-7, with 11 bases fitting TRBD2. Germline lookup yields CDR1 LGHNT and CDR2 FRNRAP. V was clipped by 5 bases and J by 3 bases; unmatched bases: 18. This CDR3 region has 19 residues.

J is TRBJ2-1 and V is TRBV9; 8 nucleotides agree with TRBD1. The J segment lost 9 bases and the V segment lost 0 bases, leaving 8 bases of the junction unmatched. This CDR3 contains 15 residues. Germline V gene data show CDR1 as SGDLS and CDR2 as YYNGEE. This CDR3 is CASSVGTGIGSEQFF. The CDR3 DNA reads TGTGCCAGCAGCGTAGGGACAGGGATAGGAAGTGAGCAGTTCTTC.

This clone was observed once. The chain recombines TRBV27 with TRBJ2-7, with 10 bases aligning to TRBD1. Trimming removed 5 bases from V and 5 bases from J; junction bases left unmatched: 18. The CDR3 is made up of 18 amino acids. Germline lookup yields CDR1 MNHEY and CDR2 SMNVEV (reference sequence). The CDR3 DNA reads as TGTGCCAGCAGTCCTACGATCCCCGGGACAGGGGACGGAGACGAGCAGTACTTC. This sequence encodes CASSPTIPGTGDGDEQYF.

This chain links TRBV5-1 with TRBJ2-1; TRBD2 aligns across 9 bases. The germline CDR1 and CDR2 sequences are SGHRS and YFSETQ. This CDR3 region has 15 residues. V was pared by 8 bases and J by 8 bases, with 14 bases of the junction left unmatched. The CDR3 loop reads CASRPGLAGLDEQFF. DNA of the CDR3: TGCGCCAGTCGGCCGGGACTAGCAGGGCTGGATGAGCAGTTCTTC. The whole variable domain, remainder taken from reference TRBV5-1 and TRBJ2-1, is KAGVTQTPRYLIKTRGQQVTLSCSPISGHRSVSWYQQTPGQGLQFLFEYFSETQRNKGNFPGRFSGRQFSNSRSEMNVSTLELGDSALYLCASRPGLAGLDEQFFGPGTRLTVL.